This T cell receptor beta chain was obtained from a study of T-cell reconstitution after alpha-beta-depleted transplantation in children. TCRbeta library construction was performed incorporating unique molecular identifiers. TCRdb re-called the PCR reads through MiXCR, storing one row per CDR3 protein. The table records some 550,000 distinct CDR3 sequences, around 19% of them present only once. This clonotype came up a few times. The CDR3 loop spans 17 amino acids. V shed 1 base, J shed 2 bases, and the junction held 10 bases outside the gene matches. The V gene's germline CDR1 is LGHDT and CDR2 YNNKEL (reference sequence).

This clonotype originated in a human donor who donated a stem cell graft to a child with acute lymphoblastic leukemia. The specimen comprised PBMCs from the stem cell graft donor, sampled from the stem cell graft. V usage is TRBV3-1 and J usage is TRBJ2-5; 7 nucleotides align to TRBD2. The CDR3 nucleotides read TGTGCCAGCAGCCAAGGTATCGGGTCGGGGGGACAAGAGACCCAGTACTTC. Encoded protein: CASSQGIGSGGQETQYF.